This TCR beta chain originates from a study of OX40 agonist ivuxolimab in advanced cancers. The study's findings and limits: Both blood CD4+ and CD8+ T cells showed clonal growth by week 6 at 0.1 to 3.0 mg/kg. In general, CD8+ T cells held more expanded clones than CD4+ did, on average. Low levels of normalized T-cell clonal expansion also appeared in some nonresponders.

Repertoires were generated with immunoSEQ multiplex PCR, while TCRdb's copy carries only in-frame clones and drops some. In the table there are some 100,000 clones, approximately 90% of which are singletons. On this clone itself: The antigen is undetermined.

The germline CDR1 and CDR2 sequences are SGDLS and YYNGEE. V lost 0 bases and J 10 bases, leaving 5 bases between the germline ends. The CDR3 covers 11 residues. This clonotype was sampled from an adult with an advanced solid tumor such as melanoma, head and neck, liver or kidney cancer. The chain recombines TRBV9 with TRBJ2-1, with no clear D. The specimen was CD4+ or CD8+ T cells sorted from blood, collected in a trial of the OX40 agonist ivuxolimab. DNA for the CDR3: TGTGCCAGCAGCGTAGCGGGCGAGCAGTTCTTC. Encoded protein: CASSVAGEQFF.